This is a list of T cell receptor beta chains from one sample in a study of identical twins. MiXCR was run by TCRdb on the 5' RACE reads, yielding one entry per CDR3 protein. The top ten clones hold more than 6% of a sample with 350,000 or so distinct CDR3 sequences, around an eighth of them seen once. This same sample was also taken into another study, of yellow fever vaccine responses in identical twins.

Sequencing used CD8+ T cells sorted from blood. The receptors come from a woman under 30 in good health. The CDR3 runs from the conserved cysteine through the conserved F or W. The order of the fields is J gene, clone size, V gene, D gene, CDR3 length, CDR3 DNA, CDR3 protein. A D gene is named only where the DNA matches it firmly. Only some rows state a clone size, as once, few, many or a class for expanded clones.

>TRBJ2-7|many|TRBV5-1|TRBD2|14
TGCGCCAGCAGCGAGACTAGCGGAGCCTACGAGCAGTACTTC
CASSETSGAYEQYF
>TRBJ2-3|.|TRBV28|.|14
TGTGCCAGCAGTCTCGAGCGGAGCACAGATACGCAGTATTTT
CASSLERSTDTQYF
>TRBJ2-1|.|TRBV3-1|.|17
TGTGCCTCCAGCACTAAGATGGGGTTAGGGGTAGGGAATGAGCAGTTCTTC
CASSTKMGLGVGNEQFF
>TRBJ2-3|many|TRBV29-1|.|14
TGCAGCGTTGAAGGCCTAGCTTGGATAGATACGCAGTATTTT
CSVEGLAWIDTQYF
>TRBJ1-5|.|TRBV7-8|.|14
TGTGCCAGCAGCCCAACGGGGGAGGATCAGCCCCAGCATTTT
CASSPTGEDQPQHF
>TRBJ1-1|many|TRBV7-8|.|15
TGTGCCAGCAGCTTAGTGGCCCTACCGAACACTGAAGCTTTCTTT
CASSLVALPNTEAFF
>TRBJ2-1|.|TRBV23-1|.|18
TGCGCCAGCAGTCAATCGATTAGTGGGGGTTTCTCCTACAATGAGCAGTTCTTC
CASSQSISGGFSYNEQFF
>TRBJ2-1|few|TRBV20-1|.|14
TGCAGTGCTGGCCTGGACTTACGATACAATGAGCAGTTCTTC
CSAGLDLRYNEQFF
>TRBJ2-5|.|TRBV6-5|.|16
TGTGCCAGCAGTCACGGGGGGGCACAGGGGTCGGAGACCCAGTACTTC
CASSHGGAQGSETQYF
>TRBJ2-1|few|TRBV5-1|TRBD2|16
TGCGCCAGCAGCTTGAATGCCGGGACTATCTACAATGAGCAGTTCTTC
CASSLNAGTIYNEQFF
>TRBJ2-1|.|TRBV7-9|TRBD2|14
TGTGCCAGCAGCTCGGGGGGGACTATCTTTGAGCAGTTCTTC
CASSSGGTIFEQFF
>TRBJ1-5|few|TRBV28|.|18
TGTGCCAGCAGTTTGGGACGCCCGCGGGCTCAGAGCAATCAGCCCCAGCATTTT
CASSLGRPRAQSNQPQHF
>TRBJ2-5|few|TRBV29-1|TRBD2|15
TGCAGCGTTGAAGCCGGGGGGGGGGGACAAGAGACCCAGTACTTC
CSVEAGGGGQETQYF
>TRBJ2-1|.|TRBV15|.|12
TGTGCCACCAGCGCCTACTCGAGTGAGCAGTTCTTC
CATSAYSSEQFF
>TRBJ2-1|many|TRBV29-1|TRBD2|14
TGCAGCGTGACTAGCGGGAGGGCCAACAATGAGCAGTTCTTC
CSVTSGRANNEQFF
>TRBJ2-7|few|TRBV7-9|.|14
TGTGCCAGCAGCCGTTCCGGGACCCACTACGAGCAGTACTTC
CASSRSGTHYEQYF
>TRBJ2-1|.|TRBV6-2/TRBV6-3|.|13
TGTGCCAGCAGTTACTTTGCACAGAATGAGCAGTTCTTC
CASSYFAQNEQFF
>TRBJ1-5|many|TRBV21-1|.|13
TGTGCCAGCAGCCCCAGTGTCAATCAGCCCCAGCATTTT
CASSPSVNQPQHF
>TRBJ2-3|few|TRBV12-5|.|15
TGTGCTAGTGGTTTGGTACGGGGGGCCGCAGATACGCAGTATTTT
CASGLVRGAADTQYF
>TRBJ2-1|many|TRBV12-3/TRBV12-4|.|13
TGTGCCAGCAGTTGGGGGGGGGGCGATGAGCAGTTCTTC
CASSWGGGDEQFF
>TRBJ2-7|.|TRBV12-3/TRBV12-4|.|13
TGTGCCAGCAGTTGGGGGACCCCTTTCGAGCAGTACTTC
CASSWGTPFEQYF
>TRBJ2-1|few|TRBV3-1|TRBD2|18
TGTGCCAGCAGCCAAGACCCACTACTAGCGGGAGTGGACAATGAGCAGTTCTTC
CASSQDPLLAGVDNEQFF
>TRBJ1-2|many|TRBV12-3/TRBV12-4|.|13
TGTGCCAGCAGCCCCGGACATAGCTATGGCTACACCTTC
CASSPGHSYGYTF
>TRBJ2-7|.|TRBV14|TRBD1|16
TGTGCCAGCAGCCAAGGACCGGGGACAGTCTCCTACGAGCAGTACTTC
CASSQGPGTVSYEQYF
>TRBJ1-2|few|TRBV5-5|TRBD1|14
TGTGCCAGCACCCAAGGACAGGGGAACTATGGCTACACCTTC
CASTQGQGNYGYTF
>TRBJ2-1|.|TRBV9|.|15
TGTGCCAGCAGCGTAAGGGCGGGAACGTACAATGAGCAGTTCTTC
CASSVRAGTYNEQFF
>TRBJ2-3|few|TRBV7-9|TRBD2|15
TGTGCCAGCAGCCCTGTCGTAGCGGGGACAGATACGCAGTATTTT
CASSPVVAGTDTQYF
>TRBJ2-1|.|TRBV7-6|.|14
TGTGCCAGCAGCTTAACCCCAGCGGGTAATGAGCAGTTCTTC
CASSLTPAGNEQFF